This TCR beta chain was sequenced during a study of monozygotic twins with inflammatory bowel disease. Whole-blood total RNA was extracted without T cell sorting. TCRdb reprocessed the 5' RACE reads and reports one entry per CDR3 protein, with no DNA. The table for this sample gives a few hundred thousand distinct CDR3 sequences. The CDR3 loop spans 14 amino acids. Looked up from germline, CDR1 is SGHVS and CDR2 is FQNEAQ. Of note for this clonotype: Its antigen is undetermined.

Findings and limits, study-wide: IBD-affected twins scored below their healthy co-twins in TCRbeta diversity (inverse Simpson).

The sample comprised blood. The receptor was derived from a human donor with ulcerative colitis or Crohn's disease, or a healthy co-twin of an affected twin (not recorded which). The chain has TRBV7-8 and TRBJ1-1; TCRdb proposes TRBD1, but this gene call is untestable without DNA. The CDR3 spells CASSLETGVTEAFF.